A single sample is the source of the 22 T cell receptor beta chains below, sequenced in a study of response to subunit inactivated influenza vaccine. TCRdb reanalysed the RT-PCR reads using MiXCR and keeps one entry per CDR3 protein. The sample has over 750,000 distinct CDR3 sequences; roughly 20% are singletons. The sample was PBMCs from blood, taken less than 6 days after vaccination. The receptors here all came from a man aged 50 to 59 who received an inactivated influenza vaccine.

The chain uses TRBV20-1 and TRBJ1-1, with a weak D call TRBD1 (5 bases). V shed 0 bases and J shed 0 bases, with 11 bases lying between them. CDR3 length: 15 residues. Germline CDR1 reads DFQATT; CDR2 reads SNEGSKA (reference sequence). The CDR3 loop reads CSARDGTDMNTEAFF. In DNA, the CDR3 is TGCAGTGCTAGAGACGGGACGGATATGAACACTGAAGCTTTCTTT.

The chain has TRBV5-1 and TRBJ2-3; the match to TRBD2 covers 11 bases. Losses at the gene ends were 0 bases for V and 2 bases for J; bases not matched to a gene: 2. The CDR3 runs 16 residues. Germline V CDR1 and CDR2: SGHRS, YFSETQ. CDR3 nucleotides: TGCGCCAGCAGCTTGGGACTAGCGGGAAACACAGATACGCAGTATTTT. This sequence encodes CASSLGLAGNTDTQYF.

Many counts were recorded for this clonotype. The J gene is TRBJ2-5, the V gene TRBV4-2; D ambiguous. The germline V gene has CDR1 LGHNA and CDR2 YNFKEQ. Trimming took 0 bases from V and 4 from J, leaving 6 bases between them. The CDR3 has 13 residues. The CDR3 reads CASSQDIGETQYF. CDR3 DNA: TGTGCCAGCAGCCAAGATATCGGAGAGACCCAGTACTTC.

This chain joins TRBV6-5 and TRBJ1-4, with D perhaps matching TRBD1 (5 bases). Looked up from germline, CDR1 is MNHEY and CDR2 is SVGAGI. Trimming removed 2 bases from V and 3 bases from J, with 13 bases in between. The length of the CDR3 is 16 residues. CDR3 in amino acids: CASSYRLSGSNEKLFF. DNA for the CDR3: TGTGCCAGCAGTTACCGCCTTTCAGGGTCTAATGAAAAACTGTTTTTT.

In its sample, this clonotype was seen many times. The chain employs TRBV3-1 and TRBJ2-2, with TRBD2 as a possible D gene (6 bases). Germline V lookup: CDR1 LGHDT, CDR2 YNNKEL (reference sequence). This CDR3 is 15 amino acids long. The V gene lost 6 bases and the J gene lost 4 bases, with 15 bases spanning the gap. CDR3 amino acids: CASSTGTLGTGELFF. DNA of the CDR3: TGTGCCAGCAGTACCGGGACTCTCGGCACCGGGGAGCTGTTTTTT.

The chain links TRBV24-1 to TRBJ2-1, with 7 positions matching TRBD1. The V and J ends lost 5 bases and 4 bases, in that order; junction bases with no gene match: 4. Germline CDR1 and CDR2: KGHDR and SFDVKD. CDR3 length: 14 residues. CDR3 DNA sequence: TGTGCCACCAGTGCACCGGGACAGTACAATGAGCAGTTCTTC. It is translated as CATSAPGQYNEQFF.

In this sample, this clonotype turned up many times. CDR3 bases: TGCGCCAGCAGCTTGGCCCCGGACAGCTCCTACGAGCAGTACTTC. It yields the protein CASSLAPDSSYEQYF. The V call is TRBV5-1, the J call TRBJ2-7; possibly TRBD1 for D (6 bases). V was pared by 0 bases and J by 0 bases, with 10 bases between. Per the germline V gene, CDR1 is SGHRS and CDR2 is YFSETQ. The CDR3 runs to 15 residues.

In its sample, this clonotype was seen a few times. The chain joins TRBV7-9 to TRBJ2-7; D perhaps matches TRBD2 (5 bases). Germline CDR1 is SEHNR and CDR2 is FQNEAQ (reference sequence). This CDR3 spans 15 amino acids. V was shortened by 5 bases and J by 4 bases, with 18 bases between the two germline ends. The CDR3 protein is CASSPPWERVYEQYF. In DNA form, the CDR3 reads TGTGCCAGCAGCCCCCCCTGGGAGAGAGTTTACGAGCAGTACTTC.

CDR3 DNA sequence: TGTGCCAGCAGCCCATTACAGGGGTCGTTTCGGAACACTGAAGCTTTCTTT. It yields the protein CASSPLQGSFRNTEAFF. The chain links TRBV5-6 to TRBJ1-1, with TRBD1 matching over 7 bases. CDR3 length: 17 residues. Germline trimming cut 4 bases from V and 1 base from J; bases unmatched to any gene: 13. Germline assignment: CDR1 SGHDT and CDR2 YYEEEE.

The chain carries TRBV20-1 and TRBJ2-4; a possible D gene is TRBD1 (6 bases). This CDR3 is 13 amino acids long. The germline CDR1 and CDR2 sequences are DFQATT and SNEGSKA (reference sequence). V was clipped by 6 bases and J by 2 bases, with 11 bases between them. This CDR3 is CSAQTGTKNIQYF. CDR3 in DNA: TGCAGTGCCCAAACAGGGACCAAAAACATTCAGTACTTC.

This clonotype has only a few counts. The CDR3 sequence is CSVEGRGRYNEQFF. DNA of the CDR3: TGCAGCGTTGAAGGGAGGGGGCGTTACAATGAGCAGTTCTTC. The chain is built from TRBV29-1 and TRBJ2-1; weak D call: TRBD1 (7 bases). Germline lookup yields CDR1 SQVTM and CDR2 ANQGSEA. Between the trimmed V and J ends, which lost 1 base and 4 bases, there was a span of 11 bases. This CDR3 comprises 14 residues.

The CDR3: CASSQVPQSEQYF. CDR3 sequence (DNA): TGCGCCAGCAGCCAGGTCCCCCAGAGCGAGCAGTACTTC. This chain connects TRBV4-1 to TRBJ2-7; D gene ambiguous. V lost 3 bases and J lost 6, with 12 bases in between. Germline CDR1 MGHRA, CDR2 YSYEKL. The CDR3 totals 13 residues.

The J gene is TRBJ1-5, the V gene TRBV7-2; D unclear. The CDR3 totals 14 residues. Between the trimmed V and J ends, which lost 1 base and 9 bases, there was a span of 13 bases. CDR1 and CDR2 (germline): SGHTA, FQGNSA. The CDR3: CASSLVSGVRPQHF. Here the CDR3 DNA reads TGTGCCAGCAGCTTAGTGAGTGGGGTAAGGCCCCAGCATTTT.

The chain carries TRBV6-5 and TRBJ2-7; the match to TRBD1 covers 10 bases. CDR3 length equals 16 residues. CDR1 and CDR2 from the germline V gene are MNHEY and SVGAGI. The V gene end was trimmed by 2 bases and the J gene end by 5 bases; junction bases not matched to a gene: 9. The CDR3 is CASSYQYRDRGHEQYF. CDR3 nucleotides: TGTGCCAGCAGTTACCAATACCGGGACAGGGGACACGAGCAGTACTTC.

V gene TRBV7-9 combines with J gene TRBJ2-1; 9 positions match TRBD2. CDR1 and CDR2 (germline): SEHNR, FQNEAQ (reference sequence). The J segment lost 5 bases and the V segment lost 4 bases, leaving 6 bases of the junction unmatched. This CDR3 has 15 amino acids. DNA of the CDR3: TGTGCCAGCAGCTCCTTAGCGGGAGCTAACAATGAGCAGTTCTTC. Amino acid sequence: CASSSLAGANNEQFF.

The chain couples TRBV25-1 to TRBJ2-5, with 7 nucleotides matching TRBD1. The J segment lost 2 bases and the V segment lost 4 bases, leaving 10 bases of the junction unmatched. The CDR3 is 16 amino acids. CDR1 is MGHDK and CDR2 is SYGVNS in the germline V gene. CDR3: CASSARWGQTQETQYF. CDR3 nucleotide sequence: TGTGCCAGCAGTGCCCGATGGGGACAGACACAAGAGACCCAGTACTTC. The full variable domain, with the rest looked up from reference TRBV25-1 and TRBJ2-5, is EADIYQTPRYLVIGTGKKITLECSQTMGHDKMYWYQQDPGMELHLIHYSYGVNSTEKGDLSSESTVSRIRTEHFPLTLESARPSHTSQYLCASSARWGQTQETQYFGPGTRLLVL.

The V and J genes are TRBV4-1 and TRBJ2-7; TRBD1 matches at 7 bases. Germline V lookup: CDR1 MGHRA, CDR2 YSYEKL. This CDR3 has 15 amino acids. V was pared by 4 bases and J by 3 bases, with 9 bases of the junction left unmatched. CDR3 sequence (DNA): TGCGCCAGCAGCCTACCCGGGACAGCTTACTACGAGCAGTACTTC. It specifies CASSLPGTAYYEQYF.

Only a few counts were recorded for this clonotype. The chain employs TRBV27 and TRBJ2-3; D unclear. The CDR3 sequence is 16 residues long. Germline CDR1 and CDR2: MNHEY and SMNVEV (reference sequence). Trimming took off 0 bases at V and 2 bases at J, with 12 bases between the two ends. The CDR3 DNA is TGTGCCAGCAGTTTATCGAAGTTTATCAACACAGATACGCAGTATTTT. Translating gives CASSLSKFINTDTQYF.

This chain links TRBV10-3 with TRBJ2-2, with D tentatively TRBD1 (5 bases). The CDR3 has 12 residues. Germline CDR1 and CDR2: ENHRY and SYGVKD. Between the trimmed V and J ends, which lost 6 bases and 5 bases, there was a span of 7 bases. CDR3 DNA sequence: TGTGCCATCAGGCCAGGGACCGGGGAGCTGTTTTTT. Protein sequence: CAIRPGTGELFF.

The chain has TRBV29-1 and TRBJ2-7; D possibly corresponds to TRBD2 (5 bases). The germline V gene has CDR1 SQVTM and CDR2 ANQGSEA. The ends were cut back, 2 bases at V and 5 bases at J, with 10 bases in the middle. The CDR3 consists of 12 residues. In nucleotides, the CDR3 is TGCAGCGTTGAACGGGGTAGCGACGAGCAGTACTTC. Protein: CSVERGSDEQYF.

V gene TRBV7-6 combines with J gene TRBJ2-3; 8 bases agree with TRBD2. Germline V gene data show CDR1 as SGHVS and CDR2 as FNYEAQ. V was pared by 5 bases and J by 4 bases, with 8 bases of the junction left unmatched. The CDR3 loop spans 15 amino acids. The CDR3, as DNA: TGTGCCAGCAGCGATAGCGGGATGATGGCAGATACGCAGTATTTT. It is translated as CASSDSGMMADTQYF.

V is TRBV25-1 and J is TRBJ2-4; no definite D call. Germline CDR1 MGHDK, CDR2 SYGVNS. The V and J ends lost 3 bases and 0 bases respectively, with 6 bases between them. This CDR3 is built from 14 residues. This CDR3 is CASSDSPAKNIQYF. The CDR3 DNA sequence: TGTGCCAGCAGTGATTCCCCAGCCAAAAACATTCAGTACTTC. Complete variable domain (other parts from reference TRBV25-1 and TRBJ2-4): EADIYQTPRYLVIGTGKKITLECSQTMGHDKMYWYQQDPGMELHLIHYSYGVNSTEKGDLSSESTVSRIRTEHFPLTLESARPSHTSQYLCASSDSPAKNIQYFGAGTRLSVL.